The 28 T cell receptor beta chains presented below share a single source sample, sequenced in a study of early T cells in non-severe SARS-CoV-2 infection. TCRdb reanalysed the 5' RACE reads using MiXCR and keeps one entry per CDR3 protein. In the table there are 65,000 to 85,000 distinct CDR3 sequences, under 14% of which are singletons. The sample taken for sequencing was whole blood. These receptors all come from an adult who was a healthcare worker with PCR-confirmed SARS-CoV-2 infection or an uninfected control (not recorded which).

This clonotype was picked up many times. This chain uses TRBV6-1 with TRBJ2-3, with 8 nucleotides matching TRBD1. This CDR3 comprises 15 residues. V was clipped by 6 bases and J by 4 bases; unmatched bases: 9. Germline V CDR1 and CDR2: MNHNS, SASEGT. CDR3 sequence: CASRRQDRESDTQYF. The CDR3 DNA reads as TGTGCCAGCAGACGCCAGGACAGGGAATCAGATACGCAGTATTTT.

This clonotype was counted only a few times. The rearrangement uses TRBV25-1 and TRBJ1-4; tentatively, D is TRBD1 (5 bases). There are 14 residues in the CDR3. Germline V gene sequence: CDR1 MGHDK, CDR2 SYGVNS. V was cut by 4 bases and J by 8 bases, with 14 bases left in between. CDR3 residues: CASSVGRVGEKLFF. The CDR3 nucleotides are TGTGCCAGCAGTGTTGGCAGGGTCGGGGAAAAACTGTTTTTT.

This clonotype was detected ten times or more. The V and J genes are TRBV29-1 and TRBJ1-1; D unclear. CDR1 and CDR2 from the germline V gene are SQVTM and ANQGSEA. The V end was cut by 3 bases, the J end by 0 bases, with 8 bases between. The CDR3 has 13 residues. As DNA, the CDR3 is TGCAGCGTTGATCGACTCTTGAACACTGAAGCTTTCTTT. Residues: CSVDRLLNTEAFF.

The chain couples TRBV11-2 to TRBJ2-2; D is unresolved. The CDR3 totals 20 residues. V lost 5 bases and J 1 base, leaving 26 bases between the germline ends. In germline, CDR1 is SGHAT, CDR2 FQNNGV. The CDR3 sequence is CASSLLTSISTGKNTGELFF. CDR3 in DNA: TGTGCCAGCAGCCTATTAACCTCCATATCGACGGGCAAGAACACCGGGGAGCTGTTTTTT.

This rearrangement joins TRBV12-3 or TRBV12-4 to TRBJ1-5; 10 bases fit TRBD1. The CDR3 spans 17 residues. V shed 5 bases, J shed 5 bases, and the junction held 12 bases outside the gene matches. CDR3 loop: CASSPPGQGRRDQPQHF. The CDR3, as DNA: TGTGCCAGCAGTCCTCCGGGACAGGGGCGAAGGGATCAGCCCCAGCATTTT.

This clonotype was picked up many times. V is TRBV20-1 and J is TRBJ2-3; 9 bases are shared with TRBD2. CDR1 and CDR2 (germline): DFQATT, SNEGSKA (reference sequence). After removal of 7 bases from V and 6 bases from J, the junction contained 5 bases not matched to a gene. The CDR3 is 12 amino acids. CDR3 nucleotide sequence: TGCAGTGGGCGGGAGGGGTCGGATACGCAGTATTTT. It is translated as CSGREGSDTQYF.

This clonotype was counted between two and nine times. The V call is TRBV18, the J call TRBJ1-1; tentative D call: TRBD1 (5 bases). Trimming pared 5 bases from V and 4 bases from J, leaving 17 bases between. This CDR3 spans 15 amino acids. Per the germline V gene, CDR1 is KGHSH and CDR2 is LQKENI. As DNA, the CDR3 is TGTGCCAGCTCATTTTCGGGGGGTCAGGTCACTGAAGCTTTCTTT. Translated: CASSFSGGQVTEAFF. Full variable domain (outside the CDR3, taken from reference TRBV18 and TRBJ1-1): NAGVMQNPRHLVRRRGQEARLRCSPMKGHSHVYWYRQLPEEGLKFMVYLQKENIIDESGMPKERFSAEFPKEGPSILRIQQVVRGDSAAYFCASSFSGGQVTEAFFGQGTRLTVV.

This clonotype was recorded at least ten times. The chain combines TRBV11-3 with TRBJ2-1, with 7 bases aligning to TRBD2. Germline assignment: CDR1 SGHNT and CDR2 YENEEA. V shed 3 bases and J 6 bases; nucleotides not matched to a gene: 2. The length of the CDR3 is 13 residues. In DNA form, the CDR3 reads TGTGCCAGCAGCTTCGGGGGGTCCAATGAGCAGTTCTTC. This translates into CASSFGGSNEQFF.

The rearrangement uses TRBV9 and TRBJ2-1; 9 bases agree with TRBD2. V was pared by 6 bases and J by 7 bases, with 8 bases of the junction left unmatched. Germline V CDR1 and CDR2: SGDLS, YYNGEE. The CDR3 extends over 14 amino acids. CDR3 amino acids: CASTAGLARNEQFF. DNA for the CDR3: TGTGCCAGCACCGCGGGACTAGCAAGGAATGAGCAGTTCTTC. The full variable domain, completed using reference TRBV9 and TRBJ2-1, is DSGVTQTPKHLITATGQRVTLRCSPRSGDLSVYWYQQSLDQGLQFLIQYYNGEERAKGNILERFSAQQFPDLHSELNLSSLELGDSALYFCASTAGLARNEQFFGPGTRLTVL.

This clonotype occurred many times. The chain employs TRBV29-1 and TRBJ2-3; TRBD2 matches 11 bases. The CDR3 runs 15 residues. CDR1 is SQVTM and CDR2 is ANQGSEA in the germline V gene. Unmatched junction bases numbered 8, after V lost 7 bases and J lost 2 bases. The CDR3 DNA is TGCAGCGCCGCCGGGACTAGCGGAAACACAGATACGCAGTATTTT. Amino acid sequence: CSAAGTSGNTDTQYF.

This clonotype was detected a few times. V is TRBV7-9 and J is TRBJ1-3, with a tentative D call TRBD1 (5 bases). This CDR3 has 18 amino acids. V was cut by 5 bases and J by 1 base, with 21 bases left in between. The germline CDR1 and CDR2 sequences are SEHNR and FQNEAQ (reference sequence). The CDR3 sequence: CASSPTRWGRTSGNTIYF. The CDR3 DNA follows: TGTGCCAGCAGCCCAACCCGCTGGGGACGGACTTCTGGAAACACCATATATTTT.

This clonotype has ten or more counts. The chain combines TRBV20-1 with TRBJ1-4, with TRBD1 identical over 10 bases. The J segment lost 8 bases and the V segment lost 6 bases, leaving 12 bases of the junction unmatched. Germline V gene sequence: CDR1 DFQATT, CDR2 SNEGSKA (reference sequence). This CDR3 spans 15 amino acids. The CDR3 reads CSAPNDRGHREKLFF. CDR3 in DNA: TGCAGTGCGCCCAACGACAGGGGGCATAGAGAAAAACTGTTTTTT.

The sample holds many counts of this clonotype. This chain connects TRBV6-5 to TRBJ2-5; the D is unclear. The CDR3 is 10 residues long. Germline values: CDR1 MNHEY, CDR2 SVGAGI. The V end was cut by 8 bases, the J end by 2 bases, with 3 bases between. The DNA for the CDR3 is TGTGCCAGCGGACAAGAGACCCAGTACTTC. It translates to CASGQETQYF.

This clonotype appeared a few times. This rearrangement joins TRBV6-1 to TRBJ1-5, with D maybe TRBD1 (5 bases). The CDR3 length is 15 residues. Germline loops: CDR1 MNHNS, CDR2 SASEGT. Trimming stripped 3 bases from V and 5 bases from J, with 14 bases between. CDR3: CASSEGLGYDQPQHF. For the CDR3, the DNA is TGTGCCAGCAGTGAGGGACTCGGATACGATCAGCCCCAGCATTTT.

At least ten counts were recorded for this clonotype. The chain carries TRBV2 and TRBJ1-3; D gene ambiguous. The CDR3 sequence is 19 residues long. Germline V CDR1 and CDR2: SNHLY, FYNNEI. V lost 8 bases, J lost 2 bases, and 28 bases lay in between. CDR3 loop: CASGPHRFPIHGTGNTIYF. DNA for the CDR3: TGTGCCAGCGGACCCCACCGTTTTCCGATACATGGAACTGGAAACACCATATATTTT.

This clonotype was observed many times. This chain uses TRBV7-9 with TRBJ2-6; no clear D gene. Trimming stripped 3 bases from V and 4 bases from J, with 10 bases between. Germline V gives CDR1 SEHNR, CDR2 FQNEAQ (reference sequence). The CDR3 spans 15 residues. CDR3 loop: CASSFRWAGANVLTF. The DNA for the CDR3 is TGTGCCAGCAGCTTCAGGTGGGCAGGGGCCAACGTCCTGACTTTC.

This clonotype was seen many times. The genes are TRBV29-1 and TRBJ1-1, with D unresolved. The germline V and J ends were trimmed by 5 bases and 6 bases, with 10 bases remaining between them. The CDR3 is made up of 11 amino acids. In germline, CDR1 is SQVTM, CDR2 ANQGSEA. DNA of the CDR3: TGCAGCGTTCAGGCTGCGGCTGAAGCTTTCTTT. Its protein product is CSVQAAAEAFF.

The chain is built from TRBV9 and TRBJ2-7; D tentatively reads TRBD1 or TRBD2 (5 bases each). CDR3 size: 15 residues. Germline V lookup: CDR1 SGDLS, CDR2 YYNGEE. The V and J ends lost 0 bases and 2 bases respectively, with 12 bases between them. DNA of the CDR3: TGTGCCAGCAGCGTAGCTTCCGGGGCAGCCTACGAGCAGTACTTC. This codes for CASSVASGAAYEQYF.

The table lists this clonotype with many counts. The gene calls are TRBV20-1 and TRBJ1-1, with 7 bases identical to TRBD1. V was clipped by 3 bases and J by 10 bases; unmatched bases: 17. CDR1 DFQATT and CDR2 SNEGSKA come from the germline V gene (reference sequence). The CDR3 covers 15 residues. CDR3 residues: CSASGDRRIGAGAFF. Written as DNA, the CDR3 is TGCAGTGCTAGCGGGGACAGACGAATTGGGGCCGGAGCTTTCTTT.

This clonotype was picked up many times. This chain connects TRBV7-9 to TRBJ1-5; D gene ambiguous. Looked up from germline, CDR1 is SEHNR and CDR2 is FQNEAQ (reference sequence). CDR3 length equals 12 residues. V gave up 6 bases and J gave up 4 bases, with 7 bases separating them. DNA for the CDR3: TGTGCCAGCAGTGGTGATAATCAGCCCCAGCATTTT. Its translation: CASSGDNQPQHF.

In its sample, this clonotype was seen many times. The chain joins TRBV5-5 to TRBJ2-1; D remains unclear. The V gene lost 0 bases and the J gene lost 0 bases, with 10 bases spanning the gap. CDR1 is SGHKS, CDR2 YYEKEE, per germline (reference sequence). The CDR3 spans 16 residues. The DNA of the CDR3 is TGTGCCAGCAGCTTGGTGGCGGCCGGCTCCTACAATGAGCAGTTCTTC. Encoded protein: CASSLVAAGSYNEQFF.

This clonotype was seen more than once but under ten times. This chain links TRBV25-1 with TRBJ1-6, with a possible D match to TRBD1 (6 bases). The CDR3 sequence is 17 residues long. Trimming removed 3 bases from V and 0 bases from J, with 12 bases in between. Germline V gene lookup returns CDR1 MGHDK and CDR2 SYGVNS. CDR3 protein: CASSDNRESSYNSPLHF. CDR3 coding DNA: TGTGCCAGCAGTGACAACAGGGAGAGCTCCTATAATTCACCCCTCCACTTT.

This clonotype was picked up many times. The chain carries TRBV20-1 and TRBJ2-1; 10 bases are shared with TRBD2. This CDR3 has 15 amino acids. Germline loops: CDR1 DFQATT, CDR2 SNEGSKA (reference sequence). V was pared by 1 base and J by 5 bases, with 5 bases of the junction left unmatched. CDR3 coding DNA: TGCAGTGCTAGAGGGGGACTAGCGCACCACAATGAGCAGTTCTTC. This sequence encodes CSARGGLAHHNEQFF.

This clonotype was counted at least ten times. The junction shows a germline mismatch at one end, possibly a read error. V gene TRBV7-7 combines with J gene TRBJ2-7, with TRBD1 identical over 9 bases. The germline CDR1 and CDR2 sequences are SSHAT and FNYEAQ (reference sequence). CDR3 length: 14 residues. The CDR3 coding sequence is TGTGCTAGCAGCTTCGGACAGGGGATGTACGAGCAGTACTTC. Translating gives CASSFGQGMYEQYF.

V gene TRBV29-1 combines with J gene TRBJ2-3; 14 bases are a match to TRBD2. This CDR3 region has 14 residues. After removal of 8 bases from V and 4 bases from J, the junction contained 5 bases not matched to a gene. CDR1 and CDR2 (germline): SQVTM, ANQGSEA. The CDR3 is CSSGTSGRPDTQYF. The CDR3 DNA is TGCAGCTCCGGGACTAGCGGGAGACCAGATACGCAGTATTTT.

This clonotype was recorded a few times. The chain combines TRBV18 with TRBJ2-3; 7 bases align to TRBD2. Germline trimming cut 3 bases from V and 3 bases from J; bases unmatched to any gene: 6. Germline CDR1 KGHSH, CDR2 LQKENI. The CDR3 extends over 15 amino acids. CDR3 protein: CASSPRRGRTDTQYF. DNA for the CDR3: TGTGCCAGCTCACCCCGGCGGGGGAGGACAGATACGCAGTATTTT.

The V and J genes are TRBV7-9 and TRBJ2-5; 10 positions agree with TRBD2. The CDR3 totals 15 residues. With V trimmed by 5 bases and J by 9 bases, 12 bases remained unmatched. From germline, CDR1 is SEHNR and CDR2 FQNEAQ (reference sequence). CDR3 sequence reads: CASSRLASGGEAQYF. The DNA of the CDR3 is TGTGCCAGCAGCCGCCTGGCTAGCGGGGGCGAGGCCCAGTACTTC. The variable domain in full, with the rest retrieved from reference TRBV7-9 and TRBJ2-5, is DTGVSQNPRHKITKRGQNVTFRCDPISEHNRLYWYRQTLGQGPEFLTYFQNEAQLEKSRLLSDRFSAERPKGSFSTLEIQRTEQGDSAMYLCASSRLASGGEAQYFGPGTRLLVL.

In its sample, this clonotype was seen many times. The rearrangement uses TRBV2 and TRBJ2-5; perhaps D is TRBD1 or TRBD2 (5 bases each). The V gene's germline CDR1 is SNHLY and CDR2 FYNNEI. The CDR3 is made up of 13 amino acids. V gave up 8 bases and J gave up 2 bases, with 12 bases separating them. The chain's CDR3 is CASRVGAQETQYF. As DNA, the CDR3 is TGTGCCAGCCGGGTCGGGGCACAAGAGACCCAGTACTTC.